This T cell receptor beta chain was found in a study of cytomegalovirus exposure and HLA in healthy donors. Study-level findings and limits: In a later analysis, a genetic analysis reported fewer productive-TCR N-insertions in an Asian-associated ancestry cluster than the cohort average. Later analysis demonstrated an association between a missense DCLRE1C variant and TCR beta V- and J-gene trimming. Reported performance of the classifier showed diagnosis of cytomegalovirus status with high specificity and sensitivity. The study labeled fewer than 200 TCR beta chains cytomegalovirus-associated.

With respect to this clone: Its antigen is still unknown.

Germline V gene lookup returns CDR1 SGHAT and CDR2 FQNNGV. V lost 4 bases and J lost 0; bases outside the gene matches: 6. The CDR3 extends over 16 amino acids. It was with 60 Vbeta and 13 Jbeta primers that the PCR ran. Assay used: immunoSEQ multiplex PCR; TCRdb lists only in-frame clones, some missing. Seen here are about 140,000 clones, 75% to 85% observed once, and the top ten hold 2% to 3%. The TCR was taken from a man aged 50-59 years in good health and CMV-seronegative. This chain uses TRBV11-2 with TRBJ2-1; TRBD2 matches at 7 bases. The sample was PBMCs. The CDR3 coding sequence is TGTGCCAGCAGCTGGAGGGGCGGGAGCTCCTACAATGAGCAGTTCTTC. Amino acids: CASSWRGGSSYNEQFF.